Listed below are T cell receptor beta chains from one sample, sequenced in a study of T cell repertoires in cytomegalovirus infection. TCRdb redid the calling of the reads with MiXCR, one entry per CDR3 protein. The sample consists of about 530,000 distinct CDR3 sequences, 26% of them appearing once. The sequenced sample was PBMCs. The receptors come from a human donor in good health (CMV status not recorded). Some clones in this sample may be carry-over from other donors' samples. Both conserved end residues are part of each CDR3. Each record gives: CDR3 length, D gene, V gene, J gene, clone size, CDR3 DNA, CDR3 protein. D genes are given only for firm matches. The listing skips clone size in some rows; elsewhere it reads once, few, many or a size class.

length: 12
D: .
V: TRBV7-2
J: TRBJ2-1
size: many
DNA: TGTGCCAGCAGCTTAGTGCCGCACCCCCCGTTCTTC
CDR3: CASSLVPHPPFF

length: 16
D: .
V: TRBV7-2
J: TRBJ1-4
size: many
DNA: TGTGCCAGCAGCCTTGTGGTTCGACAGAATAATGAAAAACTGTTTTTT
CDR3: CASSLVVRQNNEKLFF

length: 13
D: TRBD1
V: TRBV29-1
J: TRBJ1-1
size: .
DNA: TGCAGCGTCTCGGACAGGATGAACACTGAAGCTTTCTTT
CDR3: CSVSDRMNTEAFF

length: 11
D: .
V: TRBV3-1
J: TRBJ2-1
size: once
DNA: TGTGCCAGCAGCCAACCGAATGAGCAGTTCTTC
CDR3: CASSQPNEQFF

length: 14
D: .
V: TRBV11-3
J: TRBJ2-2
size: .
DNA: TGTGCCAGCAGCCCCTCCCAAGACACCGGGGAGCTGTTTTTT
CDR3: CASSPSQDTGELFF

length: 15
D: TRBD1
V: TRBV7-2
J: TRBJ2-5
size: .
DNA: TGTGCCAGCACCAAACCGGGACAGGGAAAAGAGACCCAGTACTTC
CDR3: CASTKPGQGKETQYF

length: 14
D: .
V: TRBV27
J: TRBJ1-1
size: .
DNA: TGTGCCAGCAGTATGATGGGGGGGAACACTGAAGCTTTCTTT
CDR3: CASSMMGGNTEAFF

length: 14
D: .
V: TRBV7-2
J: TRBJ1-5
size: .
DNA: TGTGCCAGCAGCCTTATCATGAGCAATCAGCCCCAGCATTTT
CDR3: CASSLIMSNQPQHF

length: 13
D: .
V: TRBV7-2
J: TRBJ2-1
size: .
DNA: TGTGCCAGCAGCCCGCGGACTATGAATGAGCAGTTCTTC
CDR3: CASSPRTMNEQFF

length: 16
D: .
V: TRBV6-1
J: TRBJ2-5
size: .
DNA: TGTGCCAGCAGTGAATTTGACAGAATGTACCAAGAGACCCAGTACTTC
CDR3: CASSEFDRMYQETQYF

length: 14
D: TRBD1
V: TRBV30
J: TRBJ1-6
size: .
DNA: TGTGCCTGGAGTGCGGGACAGGGTAATTCACCCCTCCACTTT
CDR3: CAWSAGQGNSPLHF

length: 12
D: TRBD2
V: TRBV6-5
J: TRBJ2-7
size: .
DNA: TGTGCCACGGGACTAGCGGGGAACGAGCAGTACTTC
CDR3: CATGLAGNEQYF

length: 15
D: TRBD1
V: TRBV12-3/TRBV12-4
J: TRBJ1-6
size: few
DNA: TGTGCCAGCAGTTTGCCACAGGGGGGCGATTCACCCCTCCACTTT
CDR3: CASSLPQGGDSPLHF

length: 16
D: .
V: TRBV7-8
J: TRBJ2-1
size: many
DNA: TGTGCCAGCAGCTCTGCCCGCGGGACGCACCACAGGGAGCAGTTCTTC
CDR3: CASSSARGTHHREQFF

length: 12
D: .
V: TRBV30
J: TRBJ1-5
size: .
DNA: TGTGCCTGGACCTTAGGAGATCAGCCCCAGCATTTT
CDR3: CAWTLGDQPQHF

length: 16
D: TRBD1
V: TRBV7-8
J: TRBJ1-5
size: many
DNA: TGTGCCAGCAGCCCCCTAGGGGACAGGGCGTCCCAGCCCCAGCATTTT
CDR3: CASSPLGDRASQPQHF

length: 12
D: .
V: TRBV30
J: TRBJ2-1
size: .
DNA: TGTGCCTGGAGTGGATCCTACAATGAGCAGTTCTTC
CDR3: CAWSGSYNEQFF

length: 15
D: TRBD1
V: TRBV7-2
J: TRBJ1-2
size: many
DNA: TGTGCCAGCAGCTTGGATGACAGGGGTTTCACTGGCTACACCTTC
CDR3: CASSLDDRGFTGYTF

length: 15
D: .
V: TRBV27
J: TRBJ2-7
size: .
DNA: TGTGCCAGCAGTGGAGGGGGCCTAGCGAACTACGAGCAGTACTTC
CDR3: CASSGGGLANYEQYF

length: 16
D: TRBD2
V: TRBV4-1
J: TRBJ2-3
size: many
DNA: TGCGCCAGCAGCCAAGCGGAGACTAGCGGGAGAGATACGCAGTATTTT
CDR3: CASSQAETSGRDTQYF

length: 14
D: TRBD2
V: TRBV30
J: TRBJ2-3
size: .
DNA: TGTGCCTGGACACGACTAGCGGGAGCAGATACGCAGTATTTT
CDR3: CAWTRLAGADTQYF

length: 15
D: TRBD2
V: TRBV6-2/TRBV6-3
J: TRBJ2-7
size: .
DNA: TGTGCCAGCAGTTACAGCGCGGGAGTAACCCCCGAGCAGTACTTC
CDR3: CASSYSAGVTPEQYF

length: 12
D: .
V: TRBV11-3
J: TRBJ1-2
size: .
DNA: TGTGCCAGCGCCCAGACCAACTATGGCTACACCTTC
CDR3: CASAQTNYGYTF

length: 15
D: .
V: TRBV2
J: TRBJ2-7
size: few
DNA: TGTGCCAGCAGTGAATGGGGACTCCTTTCCAGCGAGCAGTACTTC
CDR3: CASSEWGLLSSEQYF

length: 16
D: .
V: TRBV19
J: TRBJ2-2
size: .
DNA: TGTGCCAGTAGTCTCCCCACAGGGGGGGACACCGGGGAGCTGTTTTTT
CDR3: CASSLPTGGDTGELFF

length: 12
D: .
V: TRBV7-8
J: TRBJ2-7
size: many
DNA: TGTGCCAGCAGCTTAGGATCTTCGGGGCAGTACTTC
CDR3: CASSLGSSGQYF

length: 14
D: .
V: TRBV20-1
J: TRBJ1-5
size: .
DNA: TGCAGTGCTAGAGATTATCCTGGGATAGGGTCCCAGCATTTT
CDR3: CSARDYPGIGSQHF

length: 15
D: TRBD2
V: TRBV9
J: TRBJ2-1
size: .
DNA: TGTGCCAGCGGTCCCTTGACTAGCGTATACAATGAGCAGTTCTTC
CDR3: CASGPLTSVYNEQFF

length: 11
D: .
V: TRBV15
J: TRBJ1-4
size: .
DNA: TGTGCCACCAGCAGCTTGGAAAAACTGTTTTTT
CDR3: CATSSLEKLFF

length: 18
D: .
V: TRBV4-3
J: TRBJ2-2
size: .
DNA: TGCGCCAGCAGCCAAGATACGATGGGGAGTTCGGACACCGGGGAGCTGTTTTTT
CDR3: CASSQDTMGSSDTGELFF

length: 15
D: .
V: TRBV6-2/TRBV6-3
J: TRBJ2-1
size: .
DNA: TGTGCCAGCAGTGGGACGAGACAGGCCCCCAATGAGCAGTTCTTC
CDR3: CASSGTRQAPNEQFF

length: 14
D: .
V: TRBV10-3
J: TRBJ2-5
size: few
DNA: TGTGCCATCAGTGAGGGCTCTGCGGGAGAGACCCAGTACTTC
CDR3: CAISEGSAGETQYF

length: 19
D: TRBD2
V: TRBV7-9
J: TRBJ2-6
size: .
DNA: TGTGCCAGCAGCTCCCGACTAGCGGGCGGAAGCTCTGGGGCCAACGTCCAGACTTTC
CDR3: CASSSRLAGGSSGANVQTF

length: 17
D: TRBD1
V: TRBV18
J: TRBJ1-2
size: .
DNA: TGTGCCAGCTCACCTCGGGACAGTTCCATCTCTAACTATGGCTACACCTTC
CDR3: CASSPRDSSISNYGYTF

length: 15
D: TRBD2
V: TRBV6-6
J: TRBJ2-1
size: .
DNA: TGTGCCAGCAGCCCTGGGGTAGCGGGAGTCGATGAGCAGTTCTTC
CDR3: CASSPGVAGVDEQFF

length: 17
D: TRBD2
V: TRBV6-6
J: TRBJ2-5
size: .
DNA: TGTGCCAGCAGTTATCAAGCGGGAGGGCCCGGGTGGCAGACCCAGTACTTC
CDR3: CASSYQAGGPGWQTQYF

length: 14
D: TRBD1
V: TRBV7-2
J: TRBJ1-5
size: many
DNA: TGTGCCACCTCCCAGGGGGGATTCAATCAGCCCCAGCATTTT
CDR3: CATSQGGFNQPQHF

length: 15
D: .
V: TRBV9
J: TRBJ1-2
size: few
DNA: TGTGCCAGCAGCCAATCCCCGGGGGGGAACTATGGCTACACCTTC
CDR3: CASSQSPGGNYGYTF

length: 14
D: TRBD1
V: TRBV4-1
J: TRBJ2-5
size: .
DNA: TGCGCCAGCAGCCCGGAACAGGGGGCAGAGACCCAGTACTTC
CDR3: CASSPEQGAETQYF

length: 14
D: .
V: TRBV20-1
J: TRBJ2-3
size: .
DNA: TGCAGTGCTAGAGATCACTTGGGCCTAGATACGCAGTATTTT
CDR3: CSARDHLGLDTQYF

length: 15
D: TRBD2
V: TRBV5-6
J: TRBJ2-3
size: .
DNA: TGTGCCAGCAGCGGGGGACTAGCCAGTACAGATACGCAGTATTTT
CDR3: CASSGGLASTDTQYF

length: 15
D: TRBD2
V: TRBV25-1
J: TRBJ2-7
size: few
DNA: TGTGCCAGCAGTGAATGGGGTAGCGGGAGCTACGAGCAGTACTTC
CDR3: CASSEWGSGSYEQYF

length: 15
D: .
V: TRBV2
J: TRBJ2-7
size: few
DNA: TGTGCCAGCAGTGAAGGTTTGGGGTTAACCTACGAGCAGTACTTC
CDR3: CASSEGLGLTYEQYF

length: 14
D: .
V: TRBV4-1
J: TRBJ1-1
size: .
DNA: TGCGCCAGCAGCCCTACGCCGGACAGAGCTGAAGCTTTCTTT
CDR3: CASSPTPDRAEAFF

length: 16
D: TRBD2
V: TRBV7-6
J: TRBJ2-6
size: many
DNA: TGTGCCAGCAGCTACCTGGGGGGGTCTGGGGCCAACGTCCTGACTTTC
CDR3: CASSYLGGSGANVLTF

length: 11
D: .
V: TRBV6-2/TRBV6-3
J: TRBJ2-3
size: .
DNA: TGTGCCAGCAGACTAGCAGAGACGCAGTATTTT
CDR3: CASRLAETQYF

length: 14
D: .
V: TRBV5-1
J: TRBJ2-1
size: .
DNA: TGCGCCAGCAGCTTGACCGGTTTAAACAATGAGCAGTTCTTC
CDR3: CASSLTGLNNEQFF

length: 15
D: .
V: TRBV7-2
J: TRBJ2-1
size: few
DNA: TGTGCCAGCAGTTCCGATCTGACAGTTTTTAATGAGCAGTTCTTC
CDR3: CASSSDLTVFNEQFF

length: 15
D: TRBD1
V: TRBV4-1
J: TRBJ1-1
size: .
DNA: TGCGCCAGCAGCCATTCAGGACAGGGAGATACTGAAGCTTTCTTT
CDR3: CASSHSGQGDTEAFF

length: 16
D: TRBD1
V: TRBV27
J: TRBJ2-1
size: .
DNA: TGTGCCAGCAGTGCTTCGGAGACAGGGGGCTGGAATGAGCAGTTCTTC
CDR3: CASSASETGGWNEQFF

length: 12
D: .
V: TRBV11-2
J: TRBJ1-1
size: .
DNA: TGTGCCAGCAGCTTCGGCGGATTAAAAGCTTTCTTT
CDR3: CASSFGGLKAFF

length: 13
D: .
V: TRBV20-1
J: TRBJ1-1
size: few
DNA: TGCAGTGCTAGTAGAGGCCGACCGACTGAAGCTTTCTTT
CDR3: CSASRGRPTEAFF

length: 16
D: .
V: TRBV5-1
J: TRBJ1-3
size: few
DNA: TGCGCCAGCAGCTTGGGACAGGTCCTCTCTGGAAACACCATATATTTT
CDR3: CASSLGQVLSGNTIYF

length: 13
D: .
V: TRBV20-1
J: TRBJ1-4
size: once
DNA: TGCAGTGCTCGGTCCATGGGTGAAGAAAAACTGTTTTTT
CDR3: CSARSMGEEKLFF

length: 16
D: .
V: TRBV15
J: TRBJ2-3
size: .
DNA: TGTGCCACCAGCAGAGCAACAGGCCCTAGCACAGATACGCAGTATTTT
CDR3: CATSRATGPSTDTQYF

length: 15
D: .
V: TRBV6-1
J: TRBJ1-5
size: .
DNA: TGTGCCAGCAGTGAAGAGGGGCCTAGGGTTCAGCCCCAGCATTTT
CDR3: CASSEEGPRVQPQHF

length: 15
D: .
V: TRBV7-2
J: TRBJ1-3
size: many
DNA: TGTGCCAGCAGCTTACAGACCTCTTCTGGAAACACCATATATTTT
CDR3: CASSLQTSSGNTIYF